This T cell receptor (beta chain) was sequenced during a study of T cell responses to AZD1222 COVID-19 vaccine. Between the trimmed V and J ends, which lost 6 bases and 8 bases, there was a span of 15 bases. The CDR3 is 13 residues long. CDR1 and CDR2 (germline): KGHSH, LQKENI. General study points: A rise in Spike-specific TCR breadth and depth followed two AZD1222 doses.

Remarks on this clone: Antigen: not known.

The repertoire was sequenced with immunoSEQ multiplex PCR; TCRdb's copy has only in-frame clones and lacks some. The sample holds some 150,000 clones, 87% seen once. The input for sequencing was peripheral blood, taken 28 days after the second AZD1222 dose. The chain employs TRBV18 and TRBJ2-3; D assignment may be TRBD1 or TRBD2 (5 bases each). The sequence derives from an adult who received the AZD1222 COVID-19 vaccine. The DNA of the CDR3 is TGTGCCAGCTCTTCCGAGGGGACGCCTACGCAGTATTTT. The encoded protein is CASSSEGTPTQYF.